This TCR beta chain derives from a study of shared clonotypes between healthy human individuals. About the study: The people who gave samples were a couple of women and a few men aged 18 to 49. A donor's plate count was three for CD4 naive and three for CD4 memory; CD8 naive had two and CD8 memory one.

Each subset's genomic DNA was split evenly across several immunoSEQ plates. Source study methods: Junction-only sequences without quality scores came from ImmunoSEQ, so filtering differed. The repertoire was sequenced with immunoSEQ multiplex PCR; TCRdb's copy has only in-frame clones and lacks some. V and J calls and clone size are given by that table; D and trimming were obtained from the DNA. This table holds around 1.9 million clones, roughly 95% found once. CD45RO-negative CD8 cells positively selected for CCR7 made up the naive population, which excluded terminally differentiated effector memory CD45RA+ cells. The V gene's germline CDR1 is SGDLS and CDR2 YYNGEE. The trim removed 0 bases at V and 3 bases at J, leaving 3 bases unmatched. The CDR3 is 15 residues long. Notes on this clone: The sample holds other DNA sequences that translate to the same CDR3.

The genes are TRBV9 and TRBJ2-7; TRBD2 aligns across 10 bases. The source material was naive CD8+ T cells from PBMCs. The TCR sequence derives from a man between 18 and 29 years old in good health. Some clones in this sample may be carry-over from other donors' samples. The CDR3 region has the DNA TGTGCCAGCAGCGTAGGGAGCGGGAGGGGCTACGAGCAGTACTTC. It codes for CASSVGSGRGYEQYF.